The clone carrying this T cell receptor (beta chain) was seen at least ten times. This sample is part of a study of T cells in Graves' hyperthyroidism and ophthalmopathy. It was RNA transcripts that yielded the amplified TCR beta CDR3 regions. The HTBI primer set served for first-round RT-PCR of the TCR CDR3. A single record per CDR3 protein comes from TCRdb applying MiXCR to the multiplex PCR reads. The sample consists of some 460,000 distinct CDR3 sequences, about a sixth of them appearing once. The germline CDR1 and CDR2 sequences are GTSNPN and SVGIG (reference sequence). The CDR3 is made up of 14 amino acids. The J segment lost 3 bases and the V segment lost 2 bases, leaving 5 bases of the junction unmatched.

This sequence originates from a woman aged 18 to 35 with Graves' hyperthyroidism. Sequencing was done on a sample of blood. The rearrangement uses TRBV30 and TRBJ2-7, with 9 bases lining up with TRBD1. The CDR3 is CAWSLGQGFYEQYF. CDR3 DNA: TGTGCCTGGAGTTTGGGACAGGGTTTCTACGAGCAGTACTTC.